The 17 T cell receptor beta chains presented below share a single source sample, sequenced in a study of T cell responses to AZD1222 COVID-19 vaccine. Profiling relied on immunoSEQ multiplex PCR, and the TCRdb table lists in-frame clones only, not all of them. The data show some 200,000 clones, about 90% seen once. The sample consisted of peripheral blood, taken on day 0 of AZD1222 vaccination. These receptor sequences come from an adult in good health.

The chain combines TRBV14 with TRBJ1-2; D ambiguous. In germline, CDR1 is SGHDN, CDR2 FVKESK. This CDR3 region has 13 residues. V was pared by 4 bases and J by 8 bases, with 14 bases between. CDR3: CASSPGVGYGYTF. For the CDR3, the DNA is TGTGCCAGCAGCCCTGGAGTAGGTTACGGCTACACCTTC.

J is TRBJ1-4 and V is TRBV7-6, with TRBD1 identical over 9 bases. The CDR3 sequence is 16 residues long. Trimming at V came to 5 bases and at J to 8 bases, leaving 12 bases not matched to a gene. The germline V gene has CDR1 SGHVS and CDR2 FNYEAQ. This CDR3 is CASSPDGGTGKEKLFF. In DNA, the CDR3 is TGTGCCAGCAGCCCCGATGGAGGGACAGGGAAGGAAAAACTGTTTTTT.

This rearrangement joins TRBV6-6 to TRBJ1-4; the D is unclear. The germline V gene has CDR1 MNHNY and CDR2 SVGAGI (reference sequence). This CDR3 contains 12 residues. V lost 10 bases and J lost 8, with 14 bases in between. CDR3 protein: CATHLSPEKLFF. The CDR3 nucleotides are TGTGCCACCCACTTATCCCCGGAAAAACTGTTTTTT.

The chain couples TRBV18 to TRBJ2-1; 13 nucleotides match TRBD2. The germline V gene encodes CDR1 KGHSH and CDR2 LQKENI. J was trimmed by 0 bases and V by 4 bases; bases with no gene match: 12. This CDR3 comprises 20 residues. The CDR3 bases are TGTGCCAGCTCACAAACTGTACTAGCGGGAGGGATGGGCTCCTACAATGAGCAGTTCTTC. Translated, it gives CASSQTVLAGGMGSYNEQFF.

This chain connects TRBV3-1 (or the pseudogene TRBV3-2) to TRBJ2-5; D could derive from TRBD1 or TRBD2 (5 bases each). V was trimmed by 6 bases and J by 1 base, leaving 18 bases between them. The length of the CDR3 is 16 residues. CDR1 LGHDT and CDR2 YNNKEL come from the germline V gene (reference sequence). In DNA, the CDR3 is TGTGCCAGCAGTCCCGGGACCCGTGGGGTCCAAGAGACCCAGTACTTC. Its translation is CASSPGTRGVQETQYF.

In DNA, the CDR3 is TGTGCCAGCAGCGGAGGGTCCTCTCGGAGTCAGCCCCAGCATTTT. This translates into CASSGGSSRSQPQHF. This chain uses TRBV6-2 or TRBV6-3 with TRBJ1-5; no definite D call. Germline V gives CDR1 MNHEY, CDR2 SVGEGT. The V end was cut by 6 bases, the J end by 6 bases, with 18 bases between. The CDR3 sequence is 15 residues long.

J is TRBJ1-5 and V is TRBV5-6; D is unresolved. There are 15 residues in the CDR3. Germline V gene data show CDR1 as SGHDT and CDR2 as YYEEEE. V lost 3 bases and J lost 0, with 10 bases in between. CDR3 DNA sequence: TGTGCCAGCAGCTCGAGAGTGTATAGCAATCAGCCCCAGCATTTT. Encoded protein: CASSSRVYSNQPQHF. Combining the CDR3 with reference TRBV5-6 and TRBJ1-5 gives the whole variable domain DAGVTQSPTHLIKTRGQQVTLRCSPKSGHDTVSWYQQALGQGPQFIFQYYEEEERQRGNFPDRFSGHQFPNYSSELNVNALLLGDSALYLCASSSRVYSNQPQHFGDGTRLSIL.

CDR3 coding DNA: TGTGCCAGCAATACTCAGGGCTACGAGCAGTACTTC. This gives the protein CASNTQGYEQYF. V is TRBV28 and J is TRBJ2-7; D is possibly TRBD1 (5 bases). Germline V CDR1 and CDR2: MDHEN, SYDVKM. The CDR3 has 12 residues. The ends were cut back, 7 bases at V and 3 bases at J, with 10 bases in the middle.

J is TRBJ1-2 and V is TRBV7-9; D call uncertain. Trimming took off 6 bases at V and 1 base at J, with 9 bases between the two ends. The CDR3 extends over 13 amino acids. Germline CDR1 is SEHNR and CDR2 is FQNEAQ (reference sequence). The CDR3 DNA is TGTGCCAGCAGTAATAGGAGTAACTATGGCTACACCTTC. Amino acid sequence: CASSNRSNYGYTF.

The V and J genes are TRBV7-8 and TRBJ2-7; D may be TRBD1 (6 bases). CDR3 size: 14 residues. The V end was cut by 6 bases, the J end by 0 bases, with 12 bases between. The V gene's germline CDR1 is SGHVS and CDR2 FQNEAQ. In nucleotides, the CDR3 is TGTGCCAGCAGAGCCGGGACAAGCTCCTACGAGCAGTACTTC. This sequence encodes CASRAGTSSYEQYF.

The V gene is TRBV7-9, the J gene TRBJ2-2, with 11 bases aligning to TRBD2. The V segment lost 6 bases and the J segment 3 bases; nucleotides outside the gene matches: 6. Germline CDR1 is SEHNR and CDR2 is FQNEAQ (reference sequence). This CDR3 has 16 amino acids. CDR3 in DNA: TGTGCCAGCAGTCTACTAGCGGGAGTTGACACCGGGGAGCTGTTTTTT. It codes for CASSLLAGVDTGELFF.

The chain combines TRBV7-9 with TRBJ1-1; D not certain. CDR3 size: 15 residues. Germline CDR1 and CDR2: SEHNR and FQNEAQ (reference sequence). V shed 4 bases and J shed 3 bases, with 15 bases lying between them. The CDR3 nucleotides read TGTGCCAGCAGCTCCCTCCCCCAAGGGTACACTGAAGCTTTCTTT. Translation: CASSSLPQGYTEAFF.

The V gene is TRBV28, the J gene TRBJ1-1; tentatively, D is TRBD1 (5 bases). The V end was cut by 5 bases, the J end by 0 bases, with 13 bases between. Germline V gene sequence: CDR1 MDHEN, CDR2 SYDVKM. The CDR3 runs 15 residues. This CDR3 reads CASSRQGKMNTEAFF. The CDR3 nucleotides are TGTGCCAGCAGTCGTCAGGGAAAAATGAACACTGAAGCTTTCTTT.

The genes are TRBV28 and TRBJ1-2, with a tentative D call TRBD1 (6 bases). Germline V CDR1 and CDR2: MDHEN, SYDVKM. Trimming shortened V by 4 bases and J by 1 base, and 19 bases separated the two germline ends. The CDR3 loop spans 17 amino acids. CDR3: CASSSPRQAPNNYGYTF. The CDR3, as DNA: TGTGCCAGCAGTTCTCCTCGACAGGCCCCTAATAACTATGGCTACACCTTC.

The chain combines TRBV7-2 with TRBJ2-5; D possibly uses TRBD1 or TRBD2 (5 bases each). V was pared by 1 base and J by 5 bases, with 14 bases between. Germline loops: CDR1 SGHTA, CDR2 FQGNSA. The CDR3 extends over 15 amino acids. The CDR3: CASSLELGTSETQYF. The CDR3 nucleotides are TGTGCCAGCAGCTTAGAGTTGGGGACCTCTGAGACCCAGTACTTC.

V and J are TRBV5-4 and TRBJ2-1; D is possibly TRBD2 (7 bases). Germline CDR1 SGHNT, CDR2 YYREEE (reference sequence). Deletions cut 4 bases from V and 4 bases from J, with 18 bases between. The CDR3 consists of 16 residues. The CDR3 sequence is CASSLGGGGQYNEQFF. The DNA of the CDR3 is TGTGCCAGCAGCCTAGGAGGGGGGGGACAATACAATGAGCAGTTCTTC.

V gene TRBV7-9 combines with J gene TRBJ2-7; maybe TRBD2 (5 bases). Germline V CDR1 and CDR2: SEHNR, FQNEAQ (reference sequence). V was pared by 1 base and J by 5 bases, with 15 bases between. The CDR3 spans 15 residues. CDR3 sequence reads: CASSLVVRGINEQYF. The CDR3 nucleotides read TGTGCCAGCAGCTTAGTAGTAAGAGGGATTAACGAGCAGTACTTC.